Each of the 19 T cell receptor beta chains below was sequenced from the same sample in a study of tumor-infiltrating lymphocytes in primary liver carcinoma. A primer in the constant region served to generate TCR beta cDNA from roughly 520 ng of total RNA. Three-round nested multiplex PCR performed with slightly modified ARM-PCR produced the TCR beta libraries. Amplification in the first two PCR rounds was performed using TRBV1-TRBV30 forward primers and a C-beta reverse primer for around 9 cycles each. TCRdb fed the multiplex PCR reads into MiXCR, producing one record per CDR3 protein. Among about 23,000 distinct CDR3 sequences listed, 70% to 80% were seen once. Co-extraction of both nucleic acids (RNA and DNA) used about 19-33 mg of unsorted bulk tissue. Sample: liver tumor tissue from sampling region 5. Subset reported: tumor region T5, tumor centre. The receptors derive from a young woman with primary liver carcinoma and hepatitis B virus infection.

The CDR3 DNA follows: TGCGCCAGCAGCCGAGATCCTTCGACTAGCTCCCTGTTCTTC. Amino acids: CASSRDPSTSSLFF. The chain couples TRBV4-3 to TRBJ2-1, with 7 bases fitting TRBD2. The ends lost 4 bases at V and 15 bases at J; junction bases unmatched: 15. Germline-derived CDR1 and CDR2 are LGHNA and YSLEER. The CDR3 is 14 residues long.

This clonotype was picked up one time. The chain combines TRBV28 with TRBJ2-5; D gene ambiguous. CDR3 size: 13 residues. V was shortened by 10 bases and J by 4 bases, with 16 bases between the two germline ends. CDR1 is MDHEN, CDR2 SYDVKM, per germline. As DNA, the CDR3 is TGTGCCAACAATTACGGTGGTATAGAGACCCAGTACTTC. The encoded protein is CANNYGGIETQYF.

Details on this clonotype: This CDR3 is missing its conserved last phenylalanine or tryptophan, likely due to a read error. The DNA is left out, because the CDR3 cannot be placed on it with certainty; the CDR3 is given as TCRdb lists it. This sequence joins TRBV10-2 and TRBJ2-2; the table's D call, TRBD1, was not checked against the DNA. With termini counted, the CDR3 has 14 amino acids. CDR1 WSHSY and CDR2 SAAADI come from the germline V gene. CDR3 loop: CATGKGANTGELFI.

A word on this clonotype: The final CDR3 position lacks the conserved phenylalanine or tryptophan, pointing to a likely read error. The chain employs TRBV7-9 and TRBJ1-1; D perhaps matches TRBD1 (5 bases). Per the germline V gene, CDR1 is SEHNR and CDR2 is FQNEAQ (reference sequence). This CDR3 region has 17 residues. Trimming took off 0 bases at V and 4 bases at J, with 18 bases between the two ends. CDR3 residues: CASSLAGIALGVTEAFP. The DNA of the CDR3 is TGTGCCAGCAGCTTAGCGGGAATCGCATTGGGGGTCACTGAAGCTTTCCCT.

Note on this clonotype: One junction end disagrees with the germline gene, perhaps due to a read error. The chain uses TRBV6-1 and TRBJ2-5, with a possible D match to TRBD2 (6 bases). This CDR3 region has 16 residues. CDR1 is MNHNS, CDR2 SASEGT, per germline. In DNA form, the CDR3 reads TGTACCAGCAGTCTTTATCCCCTGCTGGGAGGAGAGATCCAGTACTTC. The encoded protein is CTSSLYPLLGGEIQYF.

Details on this clonotype: At one end the junction does not follow the germline gene, possibly because of a read error. The gene calls are TRBV11-3 and TRBJ2-7; no firm D call. CDR1 is SGHNT, CDR2 YENEEA, per germline. This CDR3 is 15 amino acids long. The CDR3 spells CASSLRPGGTYEQYF. CDR3 bases: TGTGCTAGCAGCTTACGTCCAGGTGGGACCTACGAGCAGTACTTC.

This clonotype has just one count. The junction departs from the called germline gene at one end, perhaps through a read error. Written as DNA, the CDR3 is TGTGCCAGCAGCCCAGGGAGGGGGAGGATTAACGAAAATACTCAGTATTTT. This codes for CASSPGRGRINENTQYF. This chain uses TRBV28 with TRBJ2-3; TRBD2 might be the D (7 bases). Per the germline V gene, CDR1 is MDHEN and CDR2 is SYDVKM. The CDR3 sequence is 17 residues long.

This clonotype was detected only once. At one of its ends the junction is not consistent with the germline gene, which may arise from a read error. J is TRBJ2-3 and V is TRBV4-1, with TRBD2 as a possible D gene (5 bases). CDR3 size: 17 residues. Germline loops: CDR1 MGHRA, CDR2 YSYEKL. The DNA for the CDR3 is TGCGCCAGTAGCCAAGTCGTAACTACCAGCGGCGTGGATATGCAGTATTTT. Translation gives CASSQVVTTSGVDMQYF.

Concerning this clonotype itself: A read error is likely, as this CDR3 ends without the conserved phenylalanine or tryptophan. V is TRBV7-9 and J is TRBJ2-3; perhaps D is TRBD1 or TRBD2 (5 bases each). Per the germline V gene, CDR1 is SEHNR and CDR2 is FQNEAQ (reference sequence). The CDR3 is made up of 16 amino acids. The CDR3 bases are TGTGTCAGCAGCTCGGCGCGAGGGGTTAGCACAGATACGCAGTATTAT. This sequence encodes CVSSSARGVSTDTQYY.

This clonotype is a singleton in its sample. One end of the junction is discordant with germline, which a read error may explain. The rearrangement joins TRBV6-2 or TRBV6-3 to TRBJ2-3; a weak D match, TRBD2 (5 bases). The CDR3 consists of 15 residues. The germline V gene has CDR1 MNHEY and CDR2 SVGEGT. CDR3 region: CASSYREQHTDTQYF. The CDR3 nucleotides read TGTGCCAGTAGTTACCGGGAACAGCACACAGATACGCAGTATTTT.

Concerning this clonotype: A read error may account for a junction end that differs from germline. V and J are TRBV6-5 and TRBJ2-7; D is uncertain. The CDR3 is made up of 14 amino acids. Germline CDR1 MNHEY, CDR2 SVGAGI. Here the CDR3 reads CVSSLLQMRNEQYF. CDR3 sequence (DNA): TGTGTCAGCAGCCTCTTACAGATGAGAAACGAGCAGTACTTC.

As concerns this clonotype: A read error may explain this, as a much larger clone is one base away. This rearrangement joins TRBV10-3 to TRBJ1-2, with D unresolved. Germline loops: CDR1 ENHRY, CDR2 SYGVKD. V was pared by 4 bases and J by 3 bases, with 9 bases between. The CDR3 has 13 residues. CDR3 region: CAISVRDYYGYTF. The DNA of the CDR3 is TGTGCCATCAGTGTTCGGGATTACTATGGCTACACCTTC.

This clonotype occurred a few times. The chain joins TRBV12-3 or TRBV12-4 to TRBJ1-5; D call uncertain. This CDR3 contains 15 residues. V lost 7 bases and J lost 0, with 13 bases in between. The CDR3 loop reads CASNFGSHSNQPQHF. In DNA form, the CDR3 reads TGTGCCAGCAATTTCGGGAGTCATAGCAATCAGCCCCAGCATTTT.

A remark on this clonotype: As the CDR3 is not closed by the conserved phenylalanine or tryptophan, this likely results from a read error. V is TRBV10-3 and J is TRBJ1-2, with a tentative D call TRBD1 (5 bases). The CDR3 spans 15 residues. Germline lookup yields CDR1 ENHRY and CDR2 SYGVKD. For the CDR3, the DNA is TGTGCCATGAGTGAAGATTCGGGGGATGGCTATGGCTACACCGTC. Its protein product is CAMSEDSGDGYGYTV.

V is TRBV28 and J is TRBJ1-5; D remains ambiguous. Germline V gene lookup returns CDR1 MDHEN and CDR2 SYDVKM. The V end lost 7 bases, the J end lost 5 bases, and 21 bases lay between the germline ends. The CDR3 extends over 16 amino acids. The CDR3 spells CASKFSRQGIDQPQHF. The DNA for the CDR3 is TGTGCCAGCAAATTCTCACGACAAGGGATCGATCAGCCCCAGCATTTT.

This clonotype turned up a few times. Germline is not matched at one junction end, which may reflect a read error. The chain employs TRBV29-1 and TRBJ2-7; the D is unclear. The CDR3 contains 12 residues. The V gene's germline CDR1 is SQVTM and CDR2 ANQGSEA. CDR3 nucleotides: TGCAGTGTTGGTGAGGACCCCTACGAGCAGTACTTC. Its translation: CSVGEDPYEQYF.

This clonotype appeared once. The chain recombines TRBV6-5 with TRBJ1-1; perhaps TRBD1 as D (6 bases). The CDR3 totals 17 residues. CDR1 is MNHEY and CDR2 is SVGAGI in the germline V gene. V lost 6 bases, J lost 6 bases, and 26 bases lay in between. The CDR3: CASRAITGPDRLAEAFF. The CDR3 DNA is TGTGCCAGCAGGGCTATAACAGGGCCCGATCGTCTCGCTGAAGCTTTCTTT.

The chain uses TRBV29-1 and TRBJ2-1; tentative D call: TRBD2 (5 bases). Germline CDR1 reads SQVTM; CDR2 reads ANQGSEA. The CDR3 contains 13 residues. V was pared by 6 bases and J by 7 bases, with 16 bases between. This CDR3 reads CSVARDASNEQFF. The CDR3 DNA is TGCAGCGTCGCCCGGGATGCATCGAATGAGCAGTTCTTC.

This clonotype has a single count. Germline and junction disagree at one end, which may indicate a read error. The chain joins TRBV10-3 to TRBJ2-5; unclear D gene. The CDR3 contains 15 residues. CDR1 ENHRY and CDR2 SYGVKD come from the germline V gene. The CDR3 sequence is CVIKELATRQETQYF. The CDR3 coding sequence is TGTGTCATCAAAGAGTTGGCTACCAGACAAGAGACCCAGTACTTC.